Only a few counts were recorded for the clone carrying this TCR beta chain. These data belong to a study of blood T cell repertoires in COVID-19. Authors' methods: Reference gene primer amplification gave estimated nucleated cell counts. Sequenced by immunoSEQ multiplex PCR; TCRdb stores in-frame clones only, minus some. D and trimming come from the DNA, and the V and J calls and clone size come from that table. In the table there are 110,000 to 150,000 clones, 80% to 90% of which are singletons. Germline V gene data show CDR1 as SGHTA and CDR2 as FQGTGA. Trimming took 2 bases from V and 1 from J; bases not matched to a gene: 0. This CDR3 comprises 16 residues.

The rearrangement uses TRBV7-3 and TRBJ2-1, with 12 bases fitting TRBD2. The TCR sequence derives from a woman aged 55-70 years with active COVID-19. The sample taken for sequencing was peripheral blood. The CDR3 loop reads CASSLGTSGSYNEQFF. CDR3 sequence (DNA): TGTGCCAGCAGCTTAGGGACTAGCGGGTCCTACAATGAGCAGTTCTTC.